These T cell receptor beta chains were read from a single sample in a study of T cell responses to AZD1222 COVID-19 vaccine. Using immunoSEQ multiplex PCR, the repertoire was profiled, and TCRdb retains in-frame clones only, with some absent. Here the sample spans 95,000 to 100,000 clones, more than 85% being singletons. Source: peripheral blood, taken on day 0 of AZD1222 vaccination. The receptors were gathered from an adult in good health. CDR3s include the opening cysteine and the closing phenylalanine or tryptophan. The order of the fields is CDR3 protein, CDR3 DNA, V gene, clone size, D gene, J gene. A D gene is named only where the DNA matches it firmly. Clone size is not always given. Where it is, it says once, few, many or a class for expanded clones.

CASGSPGGVNQPQHF TGTGCCAGCGGGTCTCCAGGGGGCGTTAATCAGCCCCAGCATTTT TRBV6-5 . TRBD1 TRBJ1-5
CASSLAGTGGAGEQFF TGTGCCAGCAGCTTAGCCGGGACAGGGGGCGCGGGGGAGCAGTTCTTC TRBV11-2 . TRBD1 TRBJ2-1
CAISEASSGNTIYF TGTGCCATCAGTGAGGCCAGCTCTGGAAACACCATATATTTT TRBV10-3 . . TRBJ1-3
CASSQVPPGSYGYTF TGCGCCAGCAGCCAAGTTCCGCCAGGCTCCTATGGCTACACCTTC TRBV4-1 . . TRBJ1-2
CASSQEGRFGREQYF TGTGCCAGCAGCCAAGAAGGCAGATTTGGTCGGGAGCAGTACTTC TRBV3-1/TRBV3-2 . . TRBJ2-7
CASSPLEMREYDF TGTGCCAGCTCACCTCTCGAGATGCGGGAGTATGACTTC TRBV18 . TRBD2 TRBJ2-7
CAWSVRWRNRNTEAFF TGTGCCTGGAGTGTCCGGTGGCGCAACCGAAACACTGAAGCTTTCTTT TRBV30 once . TRBJ1-1
CASSPGQGFTDTQYF TGTGCCAGCAGCCCCGGACAGGGATTCACAGATACGCAGTATTTT TRBV3-1/TRBV3-2 . TRBD1 TRBJ2-3
CSADRGGLTEAFF TGCAGCGCAGACAGGGGCGGGTTGACTGAAGCTTTCTTT TRBV29-1 few TRBD1 TRBJ1-1
CASQYGGAGTFGLSNQPQHF TGTGCCAGTCAGTATGGGGGAGCCGGGACATTCGGCTTAAGCAATCAGCCCCAGCATTTT TRBV19 . . TRBJ1-5
CASSGVEFHTGELFF TGTGCCAGCAGTGGAGTGGAATTCCACACCGGGGAGCTGTTTTTT TRBV7-9 . . TRBJ2-2
CAIRTGPDNEQFF TGTGCCATCAGGACCGGACCTGACAATGAGCAGTTCTTC TRBV10-3 . . TRBJ2-1
CASSEQPTAYGYTF TGTGCCAGCAGTGAACAACCTACGGCCTATGGCTACACCTTC TRBV2 . . TRBJ1-2
CASSRDGASTGELFF TGTGCCAGCAGCCGCGACGGGGCGAGCACCGGGGAGCTGTTTTTT TRBV6-5 . . TRBJ2-2
CASSLDGERAGRGRGYTF TGTGCCAGTAGTCTTGACGGGGAGAGGGCCGGCCGGGGCCGTGGCTACACCTTC TRBV19 . . TRBJ1-2
CASSILRSGANVLTF TGTGCCAGTAGTATTCTAAGGTCTGGGGCCAACGTCCTGACTTTC TRBV19 . . TRBJ2-6
CASKTGTSGIYEQYF TGCGCCAGCAAGACCGGGACTAGCGGAATCTACGAGCAGTACTTC TRBV5-1 . TRBD2 TRBJ2-7
CSVEGAAAGDYNEQFF TGCAGCGTTGAAGGCGCCGCAGCGGGGGATTACAATGAGCAGTTCTTC TRBV29-1 . TRBD2 TRBJ2-1
CASSQDSGYGYTF TGTGCCAGCAGTCAGGACAGTGGCTATGGCTACACCTTC TRBV6-6 . . TRBJ1-2
CASSRGPRMQPQHF TGTGCCAGCAGTCGCGGACCAAGGATGCAGCCCCAGCATTTT TRBV6-5 . . TRBJ1-5
CASSQDGTEDQPQHF TGTGCCAGCAGCCAAGATGGAACAGAAGATCAGCCCCAGCATTTT TRBV4-2 once . TRBJ1-5
CASSLGLAHEQYF TGTGCCAGCAGCTTGGGGCTAGCCCACGAGCAGTACTTC TRBV11-3 once . TRBJ2-7
CASSTTVNTIYF TGTGCCAGCAGCACCACAGTAAACACCATATATTTT TRBV28 . . TRBJ1-3
CASSYRIVNEQFF TGTGCCAGCAGTTATAGGATAGTAAATGAGCAGTTCTTC TRBV6-2/TRBV6-3 . . TRBJ2-1
CASSVAGGFSAREAFF TGTGCCAGCAGCGTAGCTGGGGGGTTCTCGGCTCGTGAAGCTTTCTTT TRBV9 . . TRBJ1-1
CASSPHRTSGPGSYNEQFF TGTGCCAGCAGCCCCCACCGGACTAGCGGGCCGGGGTCCTACAATGAGCAGTTCTTC TRBV9 . TRBD2 TRBJ2-1
CATSSRGINEKLFF TGTGCCACCAGCTCGAGAGGGATTAATGAAAAACTGTTTTTT TRBV15 once . TRBJ1-4
CASSYASGGRQPQHF TGTGCCAGCAGTTACGCGTCAGGGGGCCGCCAGCCCCAGCATTTT TRBV6-5 . TRBD1 TRBJ1-5
CASTPGQGRASEAFF TGCGCCAGCACCCCAGGACAGGGCCGAGCATCTGAAGCTTTCTTT TRBV10-2 . TRBD1 TRBJ1-1
CASSRNRGYEQYF TGTGCCAGCAGTAGGAACAGGGGCTACGAGCAGTACTTC TRBV12-3/TRBV12-4 few TRBD1 TRBJ2-7
CASSLVGRGNTIYF TGTGCCAGCAGCTTGGTCGGTAGGGGAAACACCATATATTTT TRBV5-6 . . TRBJ1-3
CATTSGAPYNEQFF TGTGCCACCACGAGCGGGGCCCCCTACAATGAGCAGTTCTTC TRBV28 . TRBD2 TRBJ2-1